Following are 11 T cell receptor beta chains from one sample sequenced in a study of T cell responses to AZD1222 COVID-19 vaccine (dated by TCRdb to the early 2020s). The library was made by the immunoSEQ multiplex PCR assay. The clones in this table, taken by TCRdb from immuneACCESS, are in-frame only. Not every clone is retained; where verified, under half of the shortfall comes from an unresolved V gene, and the cause of the rest is unknown. A total of 140,000 to 150,000 clones appear in this sample, nearly 95% of them only once. The top ten clones comprise about 5.1% of the sample. The label giving this sample's time point can be read as: baseline before first vaccination. The sample consisted of peripheral blood, taken on day 0 of AZD1222 vaccination. The receptors derive from an adult in good health.

The chain has TRBV5-4 and TRBJ1-2; 9 positions match TRBD1. Germline V gene lookup returns CDR1 SGHNT and CDR2 YYREEE (reference sequence). CDR3 length: 15 amino acids. After removal of 4 bases from V and 2 bases from J, the junction contained 6 bases not matched to a gene. CDR3 in amino acids: CASSPRDRENYGYTF. The CDR3 DNA reads as TGTGCCAGCAGCCCTCGGGACAGGGAAAACTATGGCTACACCTTC.

This clone has a handful of counts. This rearrangement joins TRBV27 to TRBJ2-4; D may be TRBD1 or TRBD2 (6 bases each). CDR3 size: 16 residues. Germline CDR1 reads MNHEY; CDR2 reads SMNVEV (reference sequence). CDR3 bases: TGTGCGAACCGGGGGAAGGGGGAGCGAGCCAAAAACATTCAGTACTTC. Protein sequence: CANRGKGERAKNIQYF.

This clone came up once. This chain links TRBV13 with TRBJ1-2; D unresolved. V shed 1 base and J shed 2 bases, with 5 bases lying between them. CDR1 is PRHDT and CDR2 is FYEKMQ in the germline V gene (reference sequence). This CDR3 has 13 amino acids. CDR3 region: CASSLVGNYGYTF. The CDR3 DNA reads TGTGCCAGCAGCTTAGTTGGGAACTATGGCTACACCTTC.

This clone was observed once. The chain is built from TRBV7-9 and TRBJ1-3; the match to TRBD1 covers 9 bases. The ends lost 5 bases at V and 2 bases at J; junction bases unmatched: 7. CDR3 length equals 16 residues. CDR1 is SEHNR, CDR2 FQNEAQ, per germline (reference sequence). The CDR3 loop is CASSQEDRGAGNTIYF. In DNA, the CDR3 is TGTGCCAGCAGCCAGGAGGACAGGGGTGCTGGAAACACCATATATTTT.

This clone was observed once. The gene calls are TRBV7-9 and TRBJ1-5; 7 nucleotides line up with TRBD1. Germline-derived CDR1 and CDR2 are SEHNR and FQNEAQ (reference sequence). The CDR3 consists of 17 residues. V was pared by 1 base and J by 0 bases, with 6 bases of the junction left unmatched. CDR3 sequence reads: CASSLEPGGTSNQPQHF. CDR3 coding DNA: TGTGCCAGCAGCTTAGAGCCAGGGGGGACTAGCAATCAGCCCCAGCATTTT. Using reference TRBV7-9 and TRBJ1-5 for the parts outside the CDR3, the full variable domain is DTGVSQNPRHKITKRGQNVTFRCDPISEHNRLYWYRQTLGQGPEFLTYFQNEAQLEKSRLLSDRFSAERPKGSFSTLEIQRTEQGDSAMYLCASSLEPGGTSNQPQHFGDGTRLSIL.

This sequence joins TRBV11-2 and TRBJ2-7; TRBD1 might be the D (6 bases). Trimming pared 2 bases from V and 5 bases from J, leaving 13 bases between. Germline CDR1 SGHAT, CDR2 FQNNGV. The CDR3 consists of 14 residues. In DNA form, the CDR3 reads TGTGCCAGCAGCTTAAGGGCAGGGGAAAACGAGCAGTACTTC. Translating gives CASSLRAGENEQYF.

This chain uses TRBV29-1 with TRBJ2-3, with D tentatively TRBD2 (6 bases). CDR3 size: 16 residues. Trimming removed 0 bases from V and 4 bases from J, with 17 bases in between. Looked up from germline, CDR1 is SQVTM and CDR2 is ANQGSEA. CDR3 sequence (DNA): TGCAGCGTTGAAGATCGAGGGAGGCTCGTTTCAGATACGCAGTATTTT. It codes for CSVEDRGRLVSDTQYF.

The V and J genes are TRBV7-9 and TRBJ2-1; D unclear. V lost 1 base, J lost 13 bases, and 14 bases lay in between. The CDR3 length is 13 residues. From germline, CDR1 is SEHNR and CDR2 FQNEAQ (reference sequence). Here the CDR3 reads CASSLVYSQRQFF. CDR3 bases: TGTGCCAGCAGCTTAGTGTACAGCCAGCGCCAGTTCTTC. Using reference TRBV7-9 and TRBJ2-1 for the parts outside the CDR3, the full variable domain is DTGVSQNPRHKITKRGQNVTFRCDPISEHNRLYWYRQTLGQGPEFLTYFQNEAQLEKSRLLSDRFSAERPKGSFSTLEIQRTEQGDSAMYLCASSLVYSQRQFFGPGTRLTVL.

This clone was seen once. The chain links TRBV11-2 to TRBJ1-1; the match to TRBD1 covers 7 bases. Trimming took 0 bases from V and 8 from J; bases not matched to a gene: 6. The length of the CDR3 is 14 residues. Germline V lookup: CDR1 SGHAT, CDR2 FQNNGV. The CDR3, as DNA: TGTGCCAGCAGCTTAGATGTGGGAGGGGGCGAAGCTTTCTTT. This sequence encodes CASSLDVGGGEAFF.

CDR3 region: CASSESNGRADEQFF. The CDR3 DNA follows: TGTGCCAGCAGTGAATCCAACGGGAGAGCTGATGAGCAGTTCTTC. J is TRBJ2-1 and V is TRBV25-1; D might be TRBD2 (6 bases). From germline, CDR1 is MGHDK and CDR2 SYGVNS. Trimming pared 1 base from V and 8 bases from J, leaving 15 bases between. The CDR3 contains 15 residues.

In DNA form, the CDR3 reads TGTGCCAGCAGCCCGAGACTAGCGGGTGGCGAGCAGTTCTTC. It translates to CASSPRLAGGEQFF. V usage is TRBV7-9 and J usage is TRBJ2-1, with TRBD2 matching 10 bases. The germline V gene has CDR1 SEHNR and CDR2 FQNEAQ (reference sequence). The CDR3 sequence is 14 residues long. J gave up 10 bases and V 5 bases, and 8 bases lay outside the gene matches.